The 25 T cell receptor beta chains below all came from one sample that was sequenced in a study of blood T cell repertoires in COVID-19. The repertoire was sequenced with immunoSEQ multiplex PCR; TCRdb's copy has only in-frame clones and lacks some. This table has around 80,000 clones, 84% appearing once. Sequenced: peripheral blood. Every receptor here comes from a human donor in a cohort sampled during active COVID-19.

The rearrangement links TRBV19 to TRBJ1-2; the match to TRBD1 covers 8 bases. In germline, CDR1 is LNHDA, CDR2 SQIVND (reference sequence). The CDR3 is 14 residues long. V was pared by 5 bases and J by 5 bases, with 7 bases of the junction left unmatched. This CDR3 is CASSSGRGLYGYTF. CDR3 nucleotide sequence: TGTGCCAGTAGTTCAGGCAGGGGGCTGTATGGCTACACCTTC. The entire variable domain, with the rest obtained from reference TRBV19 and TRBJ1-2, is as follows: DGGITQSPKYLFRKEGQNVTLSCEQNLNHDAMYWYRQDPGQGLRLIYYSQIVNDFQKGDIAEGYSVSREKKESFPLTVTSAQKNPTAFYLCASSSGRGLYGYTFGSGTRLTVV.

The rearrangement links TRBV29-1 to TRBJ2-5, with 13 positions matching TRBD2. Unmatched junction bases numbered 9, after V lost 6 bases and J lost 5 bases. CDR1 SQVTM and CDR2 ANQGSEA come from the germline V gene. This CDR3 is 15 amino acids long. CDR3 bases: TGCAGCGTGAAAACTAGCGGGGGGGGCCGGGAGACCCAGTACTTC. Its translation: CSVKTSGGGRETQYF.

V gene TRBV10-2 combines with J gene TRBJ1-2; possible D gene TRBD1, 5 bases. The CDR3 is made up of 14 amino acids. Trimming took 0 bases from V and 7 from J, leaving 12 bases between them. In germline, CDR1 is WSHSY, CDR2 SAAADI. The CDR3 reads CASSESYLGVGYTF. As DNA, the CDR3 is TGCGCCAGCAGTGAGTCTTACCTAGGGGTTGGCTACACCTTC.

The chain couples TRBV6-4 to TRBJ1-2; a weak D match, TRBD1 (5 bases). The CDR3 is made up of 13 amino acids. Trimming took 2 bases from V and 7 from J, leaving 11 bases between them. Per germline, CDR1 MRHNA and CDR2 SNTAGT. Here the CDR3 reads CASSDGAASGYTF. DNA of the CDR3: TGTGCCAGCAGTGACGGGGCGGCGTCTGGCTACACCTTC.

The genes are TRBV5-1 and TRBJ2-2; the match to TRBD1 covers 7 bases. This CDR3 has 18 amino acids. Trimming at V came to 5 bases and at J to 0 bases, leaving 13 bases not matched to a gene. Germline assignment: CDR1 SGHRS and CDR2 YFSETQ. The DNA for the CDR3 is TGCGCCAGCAGGCCGATACCCAACAGGGGATCGAACACCGGGGAGCTGTTTTTT. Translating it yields CASRPIPNRGSNTGELFF.

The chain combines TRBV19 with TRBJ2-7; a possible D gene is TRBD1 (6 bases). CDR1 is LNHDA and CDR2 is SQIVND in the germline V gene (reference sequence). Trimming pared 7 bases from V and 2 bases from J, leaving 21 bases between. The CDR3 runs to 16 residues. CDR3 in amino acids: CASNPKGGAIPYEQYF. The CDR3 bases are TGTGCCAGTAATCCAAAAGGGGGTGCAATCCCCTACGAGCAGTACTTC.

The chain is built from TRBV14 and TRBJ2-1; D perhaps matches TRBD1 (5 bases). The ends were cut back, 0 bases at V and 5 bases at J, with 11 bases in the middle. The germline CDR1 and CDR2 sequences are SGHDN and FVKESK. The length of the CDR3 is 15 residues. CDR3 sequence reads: CASSQERAGNNEQFF. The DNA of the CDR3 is TGTGCCAGCAGCCAAGAAAGGGCAGGGAACAATGAGCAGTTCTTC.

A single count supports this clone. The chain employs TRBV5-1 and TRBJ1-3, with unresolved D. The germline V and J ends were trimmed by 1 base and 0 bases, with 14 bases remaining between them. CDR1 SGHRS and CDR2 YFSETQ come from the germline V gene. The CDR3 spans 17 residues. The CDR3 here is CASSLTGGVYSGNTIYF. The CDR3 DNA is TGCGCCAGCAGCTTGACGGGCGGGGTCTACTCTGGAAACACCATATATTTT.

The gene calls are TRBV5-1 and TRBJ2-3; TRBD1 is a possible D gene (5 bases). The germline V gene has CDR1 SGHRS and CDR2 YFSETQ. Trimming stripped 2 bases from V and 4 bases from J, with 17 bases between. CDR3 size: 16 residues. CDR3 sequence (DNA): TGCGCCAGCAGCTTAGGGGCCCCCCGGGCCCCAGATACGCAGTATTTT. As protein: CASSLGAPRAPDTQYF.

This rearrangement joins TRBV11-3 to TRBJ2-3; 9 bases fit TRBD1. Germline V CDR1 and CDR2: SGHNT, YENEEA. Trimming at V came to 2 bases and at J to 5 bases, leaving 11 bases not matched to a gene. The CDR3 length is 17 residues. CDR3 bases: TGTGCCAGCAGCTTATCTACCTCCGGGACAGGGAGAGATACGCAGTATTTT. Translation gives CASSLSTSGTGRDTQYF.

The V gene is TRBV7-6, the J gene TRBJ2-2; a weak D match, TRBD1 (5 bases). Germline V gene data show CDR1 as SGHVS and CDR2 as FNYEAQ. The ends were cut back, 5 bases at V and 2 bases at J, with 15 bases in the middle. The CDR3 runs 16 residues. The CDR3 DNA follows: TGTGCCAGCAGCCGTGATCAGGGTTTTAACACCGGGGAGCTGTTTTTT. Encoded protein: CASSRDQGFNTGELFF.

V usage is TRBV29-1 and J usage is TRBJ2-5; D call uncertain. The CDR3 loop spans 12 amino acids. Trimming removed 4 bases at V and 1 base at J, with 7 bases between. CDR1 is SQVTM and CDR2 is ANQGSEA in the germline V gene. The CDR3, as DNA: TGCAGCGTTGTCGTCGGCCAAGAGACCCAGTACTTC. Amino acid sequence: CSVVVGQETQYF.

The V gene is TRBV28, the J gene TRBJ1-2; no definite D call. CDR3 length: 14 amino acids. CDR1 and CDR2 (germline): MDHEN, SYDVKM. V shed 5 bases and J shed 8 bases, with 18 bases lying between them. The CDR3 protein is CASSPPGNLGGYTF. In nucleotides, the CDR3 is TGTGCCAGCAGTCCGCCGGGGAATCTCGGAGGCTACACCTTC.

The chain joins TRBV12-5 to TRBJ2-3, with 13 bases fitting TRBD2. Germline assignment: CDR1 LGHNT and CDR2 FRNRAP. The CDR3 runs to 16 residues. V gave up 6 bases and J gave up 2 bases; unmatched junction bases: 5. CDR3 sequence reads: CASGTGTSGDTDTQYF. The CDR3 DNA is TGTGCTAGTGGCACCGGGACTAGCGGGGACACAGATACGCAGTATTTT.

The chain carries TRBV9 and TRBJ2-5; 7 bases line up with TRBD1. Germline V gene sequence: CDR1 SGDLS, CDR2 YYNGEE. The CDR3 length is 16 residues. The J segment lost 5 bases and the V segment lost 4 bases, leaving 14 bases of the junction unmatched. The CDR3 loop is CASSHNLAGGRETQYF. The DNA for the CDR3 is TGTGCCAGCAGCCACAACCTCGCAGGGGGTAGGGAGACCCAGTACTTC. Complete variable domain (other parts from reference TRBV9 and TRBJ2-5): DSGVTQTPKHLITATGQRVTLRCSPRSGDLSVYWYQQSLDQGLQFLIQYYNGEERAKGNILERFSAQQFPDLHSELNLSSLELGDSALYFCASSHNLAGGRETQYFGPGTRLLVL.

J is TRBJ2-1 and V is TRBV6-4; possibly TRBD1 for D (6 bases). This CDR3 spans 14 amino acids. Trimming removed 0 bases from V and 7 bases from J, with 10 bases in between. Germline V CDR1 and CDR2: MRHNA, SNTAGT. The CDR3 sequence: CASSDSGARNEQFF. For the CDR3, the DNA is TGTGCCAGCAGTGACTCGGGGGCGCGGAATGAGCAGTTCTTC.

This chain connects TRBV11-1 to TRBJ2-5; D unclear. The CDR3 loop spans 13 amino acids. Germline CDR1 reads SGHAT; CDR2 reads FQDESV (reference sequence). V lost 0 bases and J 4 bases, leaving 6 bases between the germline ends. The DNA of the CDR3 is TGTGCCAGCAGCTTAGCGGCTGGAGAGACCCAGTACTTC. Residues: CASSLAAGETQYF.

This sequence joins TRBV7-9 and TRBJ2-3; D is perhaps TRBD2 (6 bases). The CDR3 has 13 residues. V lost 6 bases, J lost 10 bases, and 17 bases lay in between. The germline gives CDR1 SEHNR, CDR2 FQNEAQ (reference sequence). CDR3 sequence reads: CASSLQEGVAQYF. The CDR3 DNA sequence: TGTGCCAGCAGTCTCCAGGAGGGCGTGGCGCAGTATTTT.

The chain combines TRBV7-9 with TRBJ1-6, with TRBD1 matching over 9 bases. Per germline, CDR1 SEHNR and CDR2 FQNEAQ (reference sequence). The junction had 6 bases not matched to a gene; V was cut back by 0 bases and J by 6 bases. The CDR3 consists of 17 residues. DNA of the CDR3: TGTGCCAGCAGCTTAGCGTACAGGGGGCTAGGTAATTCACCCCTCCACTTT. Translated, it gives CASSLAYRGLGNSPLHF.

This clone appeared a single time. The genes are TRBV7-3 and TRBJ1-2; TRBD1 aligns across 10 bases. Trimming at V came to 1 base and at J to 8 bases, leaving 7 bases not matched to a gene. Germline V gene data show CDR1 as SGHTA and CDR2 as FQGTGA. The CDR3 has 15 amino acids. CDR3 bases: TGTGCCAGCAGCTTAATCTCGACAGGGGGCGGCGGCTACACCTTC. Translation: CASSLISTGGGGYTF.

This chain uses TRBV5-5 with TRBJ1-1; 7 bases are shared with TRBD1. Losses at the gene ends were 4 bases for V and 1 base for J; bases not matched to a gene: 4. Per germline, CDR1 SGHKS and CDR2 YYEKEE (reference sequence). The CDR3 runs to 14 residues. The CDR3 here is CASSPQGPNTEAFF. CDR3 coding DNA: TGTGCCAGCAGCCCACAGGGGCCGAACACTGAAGCTTTCTTT.

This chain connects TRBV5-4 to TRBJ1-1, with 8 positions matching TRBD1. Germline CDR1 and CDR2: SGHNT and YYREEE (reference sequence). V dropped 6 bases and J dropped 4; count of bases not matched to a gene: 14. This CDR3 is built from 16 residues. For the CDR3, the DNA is TGTGCCAGCACCCAGGGCCGACAGGGGACGATCACTGAAGCTTTCTTT. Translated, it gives CASTQGRQGTITEAFF. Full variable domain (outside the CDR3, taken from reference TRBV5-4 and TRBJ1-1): ETGVTQSPTHLIKTRGQQVTLRCSSQSGHNTVSWYQQALGQGPQFIFQYYREEENGRGNFPPRFSGLQFPNYSSELNVNALELDDSALYLCASTQGRQGTITEAFFGQGTRLTVV.

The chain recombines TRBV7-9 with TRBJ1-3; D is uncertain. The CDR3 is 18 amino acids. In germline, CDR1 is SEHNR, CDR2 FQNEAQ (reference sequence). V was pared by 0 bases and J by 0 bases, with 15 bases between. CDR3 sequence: CASSLAGLRIRSGNTIYF. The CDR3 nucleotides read TGTGCCAGCAGCTTAGCGGGCCTACGGATTCGCTCTGGAAACACCATATATTTT. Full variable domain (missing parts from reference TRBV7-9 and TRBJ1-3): DTGVSQNPRHKITKRGQNVTFRCDPISEHNRLYWYRQTLGQGPEFLTYFQNEAQLEKSRLLSDRFSAERPKGSFSTLEIQRTEQGDSAMYLCASSLAGLRIRSGNTIYFGEGSWLTVV.

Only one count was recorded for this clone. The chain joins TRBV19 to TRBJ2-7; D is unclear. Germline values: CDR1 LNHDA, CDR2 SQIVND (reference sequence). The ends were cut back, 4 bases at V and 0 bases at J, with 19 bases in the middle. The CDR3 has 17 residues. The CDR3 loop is CASSTPGPGKSSYEQYF. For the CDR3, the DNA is TGTGCCAGTAGTACCCCAGGTCCAGGAAAGTCCTCCTACGAGCAGTACTTC. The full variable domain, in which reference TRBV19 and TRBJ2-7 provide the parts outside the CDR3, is DGGITQSPKYLFRKEGQNVTLSCEQNLNHDAMYWYRQDPGQGLRLIYYSQIVNDFQKGDIAEGYSVSREKKESFPLTVTSAQKNPTAFYLCASSTPGPGKSSYEQYFGPGTRLTVT.

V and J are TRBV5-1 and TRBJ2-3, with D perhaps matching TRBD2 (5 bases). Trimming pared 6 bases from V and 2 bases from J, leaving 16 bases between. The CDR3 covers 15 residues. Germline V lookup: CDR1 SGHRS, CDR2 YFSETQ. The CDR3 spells CASTRAEAPTDTQYF. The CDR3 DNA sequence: TGCGCCAGCACCCGCGCGGAGGCCCCCACAGATACGCAGTATTTT.